This T cell receptor (beta chain) came from a study of T cells in localized non-small cell lung cancer. Study-level results: Tumor samples were not multi-region, leaving intratumor heterogeneity unexcluded. Of the tissues analyzed, uninvolved adjacent lung showed maximal T cell clonality, greater than tumor. Adjacent lung held a median approximately 50 of the top 100 tumor clones.

This clone came up a few times. Its antigen remains unidentified. The V end lost 4 bases, the J end lost 2 bases, and 3 bases lay between the germline ends. This CDR3 contains 12 residues. The germline CDR1 and CDR2 sequences are SGDLS and YYNGEE. TCRdb keeps only in-frame clones here, not all; method: immunoSEQ multiplex PCR. The sample lists about 1,400 clones; roughly 23% were seen once. This TCR came from a male donor aged 60 or over with stage I squamous cell lung carcinoma. The starting material was lung tumor tissue, obtained before any cancer treatment. The rearrangement uses TRBV9 and TRBJ2-2; no definite D call. This CDR3 is CASSPNTGELFF. DNA for the CDR3: TGTGCCAGCAGCCCCAACACCGGGGAGCTGTTTTTT.